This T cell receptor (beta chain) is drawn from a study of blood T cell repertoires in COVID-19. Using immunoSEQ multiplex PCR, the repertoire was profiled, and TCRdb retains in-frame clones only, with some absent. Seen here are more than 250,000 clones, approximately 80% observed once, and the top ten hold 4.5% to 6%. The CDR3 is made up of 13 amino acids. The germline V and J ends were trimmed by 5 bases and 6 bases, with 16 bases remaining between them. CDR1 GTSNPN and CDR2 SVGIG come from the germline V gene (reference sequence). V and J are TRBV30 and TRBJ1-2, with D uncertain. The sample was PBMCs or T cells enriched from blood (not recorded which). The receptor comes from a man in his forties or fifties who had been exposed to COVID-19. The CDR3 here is CAWDGLYGDGYTF. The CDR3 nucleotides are TGTGCCTGGGACGGACTGTACGGGGATGGCTACACCTTC. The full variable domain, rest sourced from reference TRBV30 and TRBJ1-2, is SQTIHQWPATLVQPVGSPLSLECTVEGTSNPNLYWYRQAAGRGLQLLFYSVGIGQISSEVPQNLSASRPQDRQFILSSKKLLLSDSGFYLCAWDGLYGDGYTFGSGTRLTVV.